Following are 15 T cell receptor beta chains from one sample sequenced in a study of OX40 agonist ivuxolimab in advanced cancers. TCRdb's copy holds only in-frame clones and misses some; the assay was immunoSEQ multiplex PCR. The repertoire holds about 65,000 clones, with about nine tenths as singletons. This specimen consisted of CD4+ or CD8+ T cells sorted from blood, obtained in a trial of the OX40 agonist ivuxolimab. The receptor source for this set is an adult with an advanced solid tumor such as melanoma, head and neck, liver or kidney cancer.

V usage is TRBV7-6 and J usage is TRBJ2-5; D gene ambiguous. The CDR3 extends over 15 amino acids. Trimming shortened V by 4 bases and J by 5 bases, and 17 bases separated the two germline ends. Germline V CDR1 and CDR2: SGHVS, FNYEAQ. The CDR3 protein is CASSSPFTSEETQYF. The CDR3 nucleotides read TGTGCCAGCAGCTCCCCTTTCACAAGTGAGGAGACCCAGTACTTC. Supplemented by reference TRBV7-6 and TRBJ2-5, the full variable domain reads GAGVSQSPRYKVTKRGQDVALRCDPISGHVSLYWYRQALGQGPEFLTYFNYEAQQDKSGLPNDRFSAERPEGSISTLTIQRTEQRDSAMYRCASSSPFTSEETQYFGPGTRLLVL.

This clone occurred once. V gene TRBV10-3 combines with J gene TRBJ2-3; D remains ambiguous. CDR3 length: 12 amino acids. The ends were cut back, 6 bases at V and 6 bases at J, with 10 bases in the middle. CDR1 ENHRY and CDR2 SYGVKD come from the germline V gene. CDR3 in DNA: TGTGCCATCAGCGAGGACCGCGATACGCAGTATTTT. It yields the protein CAISEDRDTQYF.

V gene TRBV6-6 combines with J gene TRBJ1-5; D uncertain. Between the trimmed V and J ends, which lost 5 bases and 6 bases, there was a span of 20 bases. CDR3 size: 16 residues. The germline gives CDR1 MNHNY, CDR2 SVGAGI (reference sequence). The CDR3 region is CASSPPSGFRGQPQHF. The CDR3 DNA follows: TGTGCCAGCAGTCCTCCAAGCGGGTTTCGGGGTCAGCCCCAGCATTTT.

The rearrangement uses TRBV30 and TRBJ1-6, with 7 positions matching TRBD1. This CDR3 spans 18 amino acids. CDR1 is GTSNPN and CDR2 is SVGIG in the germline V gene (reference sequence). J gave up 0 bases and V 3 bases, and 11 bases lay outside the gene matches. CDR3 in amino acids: CAWRNPRDSSSYNSPLHF. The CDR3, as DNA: TGTGCCTGGAGAAACCCAAGGGACAGCAGCTCCTATAATTCACCCCTCCACTTT.

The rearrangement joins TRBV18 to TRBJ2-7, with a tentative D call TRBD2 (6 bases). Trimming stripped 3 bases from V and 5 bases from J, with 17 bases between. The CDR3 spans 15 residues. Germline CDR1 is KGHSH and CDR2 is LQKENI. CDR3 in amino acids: CASSPRDQVTNEQYF. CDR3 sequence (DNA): TGTGCCAGCTCACCGCGGGATCAGGTTACGAACGAGCAGTACTTC.

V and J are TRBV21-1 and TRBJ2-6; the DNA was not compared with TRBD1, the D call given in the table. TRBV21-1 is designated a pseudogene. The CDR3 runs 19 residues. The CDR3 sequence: CASSNASPGGGSGANVLTF. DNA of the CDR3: TGTGCCAGCAGCAACGCTTCGCCAGGGGGCGGATCTGGGGCCAACGTCCTGACTTTC.

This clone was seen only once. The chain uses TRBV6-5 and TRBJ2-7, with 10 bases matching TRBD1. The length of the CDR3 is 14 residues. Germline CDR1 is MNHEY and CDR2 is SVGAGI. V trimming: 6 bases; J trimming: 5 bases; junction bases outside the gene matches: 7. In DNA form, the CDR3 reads TGTGCCAGCAGATTCCGGGACAGGGGCCACGAGCAGTACTTC. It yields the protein CASRFRDRGHEQYF.

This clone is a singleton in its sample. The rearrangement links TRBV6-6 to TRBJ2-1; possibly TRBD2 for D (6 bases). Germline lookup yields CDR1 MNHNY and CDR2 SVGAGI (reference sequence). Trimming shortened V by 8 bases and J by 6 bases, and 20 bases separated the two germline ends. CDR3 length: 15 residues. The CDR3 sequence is CASGPHGGTSNEQFF. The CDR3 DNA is TGTGCCAGCGGCCCCCACGGGGGAACAAGCAATGAGCAGTTCTTC.

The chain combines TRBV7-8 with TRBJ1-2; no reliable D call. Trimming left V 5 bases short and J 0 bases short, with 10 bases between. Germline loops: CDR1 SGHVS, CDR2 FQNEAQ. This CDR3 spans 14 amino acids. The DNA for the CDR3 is TGTGCCAGCAGCGAAACGGCAGCTAACTATGGCTACACCTTC. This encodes CASSETAANYGYTF.

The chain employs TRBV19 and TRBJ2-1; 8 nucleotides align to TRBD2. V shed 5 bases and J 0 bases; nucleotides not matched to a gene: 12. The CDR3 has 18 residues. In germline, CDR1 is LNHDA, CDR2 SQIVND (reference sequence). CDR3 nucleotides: TGTGCCAGTAGTTTTGCCAGCGGGGGCGCGAGCTCCTACAATGAGCAGTTCTTC. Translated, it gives CASSFASGGASSYNEQFF.

CDR3 DNA: TGCGCCAGCAGCCCGAGCTCCTACGAGCAGTACTTC. It specifies CASSPSSYEQYF. This chain links TRBV5-1 with TRBJ2-7; D remains ambiguous. With 4 bases removed from V and 0 bases from J, the gap between germline ends came to 5 bases. This CDR3 spans 12 amino acids. CDR1 SGHRS and CDR2 YFSETQ come from the germline V gene. Full variable domain (rest looked up from reference TRBV5-1 and TRBJ2-7): KAGVTQTPRYLIKTRGQQVTLSCSPISGHRSVSWYQQTPGQGLQFLFEYFSETQRNKGNFPGRFSGRQFSNSRSEMNVSTLELGDSALYLCASSPSSYEQYFGPGTRLTVT.

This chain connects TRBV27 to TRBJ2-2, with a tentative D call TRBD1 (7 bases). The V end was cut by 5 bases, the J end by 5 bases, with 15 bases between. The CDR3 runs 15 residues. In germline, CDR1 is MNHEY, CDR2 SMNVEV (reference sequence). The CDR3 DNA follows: TGTGCCAGCAGTGGAGGAGGGACAGAGACCGGGGAGCTGTTTTTT. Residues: CASSGGGTETGELFF.

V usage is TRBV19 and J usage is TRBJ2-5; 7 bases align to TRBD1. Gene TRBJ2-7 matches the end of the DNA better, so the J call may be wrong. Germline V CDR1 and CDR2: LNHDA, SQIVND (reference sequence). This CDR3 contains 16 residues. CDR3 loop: CASRQTGAQRGYEQYF. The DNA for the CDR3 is TGTGCCAGTAGACAAACAGGGGCCCAACGCGGCTACGAGCAGTACTTC.

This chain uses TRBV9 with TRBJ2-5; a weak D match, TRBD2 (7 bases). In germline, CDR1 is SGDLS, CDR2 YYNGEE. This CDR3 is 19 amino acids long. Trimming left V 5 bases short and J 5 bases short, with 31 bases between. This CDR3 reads CASSSGTLFGGAGLETQYF. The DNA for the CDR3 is TGTGCCAGCAGTTCGGGGACCCTCTTTGGGGGGGCCGGGTTGGAGACCCAGTACTTC.

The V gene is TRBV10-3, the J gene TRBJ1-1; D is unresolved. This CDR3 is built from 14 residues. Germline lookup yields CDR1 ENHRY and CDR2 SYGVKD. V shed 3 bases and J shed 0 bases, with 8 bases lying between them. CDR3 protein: CAISEEAMNTEAFF. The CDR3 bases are TGTGCCATCAGTGAAGAGGCCATGAACACTGAAGCTTTCTTT.